Following are 21 T cell receptor beta chains from one sample sequenced in a study of cytomegalovirus exposure and HLA in healthy donors. The PCR ran on 60 Vbeta and 13 Jbeta primers. Sequencing used immunoSEQ multiplex PCR; TCRdb keeps in-frame clones, though not all of them. This table holds about 200,000 clones. Material: PBMCs. The receptors here all came from a man younger than 45 in good health and CMV-seronegative.

The CDR3 sequence is CASSFGQRTWYGYTF. CDR3 in DNA: TGTGCCAGCAGCTTTGGGCAGCGGACGTGGTATGGCTACACCTTC. V is TRBV7-2 and J is TRBJ1-2; D is unresolved. This CDR3 is built from 15 residues. The V and J ends lost 3 bases and 5 bases respectively, with 16 bases between them. CDR1 is SGHTA, CDR2 FQGNSA, per germline.

This sequence joins TRBV19 and TRBJ1-1, with TRBD1 matching 7 bases. V gave up 7 bases and J gave up 8 bases; unmatched junction bases: 4. Looked up from germline, CDR1 is LNHDA and CDR2 is SQIVND (reference sequence). The CDR3 has 11 residues. In DNA form, the CDR3 reads TGTGCCAGTAATTTACAGGGGGAAGCTTTCTTT. Protein sequence: CASNLQGEAFF.

The V gene is TRBV18, the J gene TRBJ1-5; TRBD1 agrees at 8 bases. This CDR3 spans 17 amino acids. Germline lookup yields CDR1 KGHSH and CDR2 LQKENI. The junction had 8 bases not matched to a gene; V was cut back by 2 bases and J by 2 bases. The CDR3 region is CASSPTGGDWGNQPQHF. The CDR3 region has the DNA TGTGCCAGCTCACCAACAGGGGGGGATTGGGGCAATCAGCCCCAGCATTTT.

The chain recombines TRBV9 with TRBJ2-5; maybe TRBD1 (5 bases). V dropped 4 bases and J dropped 7 bases, with 23 bases sitting between them. This CDR3 comprises 16 residues. Germline assignment: CDR1 SGDLS and CDR2 YYNGEE. The CDR3 nucleotides read TGTGCCAGCAGCCCCTTGACCTGGGTAGGGGATGGGACCCAGTACTTC. This encodes CASSPLTWVGDGTQYF. The whole variable domain, remainder taken from reference TRBV9 and TRBJ2-5, is DSGVTQTPKHLITATGQRVTLRCSPRSGDLSVYWYQQSLDQGLQFLIQYYNGEERAKGNILERFSAQQFPDLHSELNLSSLELGDSALYFCASSPLTWVGDGTQYFGPGTRLLVL.

The chain employs TRBV10-1 and TRBJ1-1; D is possibly TRBD1 (5 bases). CDR3 length: 13 residues. Germline V gene sequence: CDR1 WNHNN, CDR2 SYGVQD (reference sequence). V dropped 5 bases and J dropped 4 bases, with 11 bases sitting between them. This CDR3 reads CASSKGEATEAFF. DNA of the CDR3: TGCGCCAGCAGTAAAGGGGAGGCCACTGAAGCTTTCTTT.

The CDR3 DNA sequence: TGTGCCAGTGGTGGCCAGCCCCAGCATTTT. It is translated as CASGGQPQHF. V gene TRBV19 combines with J gene TRBJ1-5; the D is unclear. CDR3 size: 10 residues. The germline gives CDR1 LNHDA, CDR2 SQIVND (reference sequence). Trimming pared 8 bases from V and 7 bases from J, leaving 6 bases between.

The chain employs TRBV7-9 and TRBJ2-7, with 7 bases fitting TRBD1. This CDR3 contains 14 residues. V was pared by 6 bases and J by 4 bases, with 9 bases of the junction left unmatched. Germline loops: CDR1 SEHNR, CDR2 FQNEAQ (reference sequence). CDR3 region: CASSPGRGSYEQYF. The CDR3, as DNA: TGTGCCAGCAGTCCCGGCAGGGGGAGTTACGAGCAGTACTTC.

About this clone: Other DNA sequences of this sample code for an identical CDR3. V usage is TRBV5-1 and J usage is TRBJ1-1, with D hard to call. In germline, CDR1 is SGHRS, CDR2 YFSETQ. Between the trimmed V and J ends, which lost 0 bases and 1 base, there was a span of 4 bases. The CDR3 covers 13 residues. DNA for the CDR3: TGCGCCAGCAGCTTGGCAGGGAACACTGAAGCTTTCTTT. Its protein product is CASSLAGNTEAFF.

The CDR3 DNA follows: TGTGCCAGCAGCTTCCAGGGTTTAGGAGAGACCCAGTACTTC. It is translated as CASSFQGLGETQYF. The chain links TRBV7-2 to TRBJ2-5; D possibly corresponds to TRBD1 (5 bases). The germline gives CDR1 SGHTA, CDR2 FQGNSA. The CDR3 is made up of 14 amino acids. Trimming removed 3 bases from V and 4 bases from J, with 12 bases in between.

The chain carries TRBV6-5 and TRBJ1-2; 10 nucleotides align to TRBD1. CDR1 is MNHEY, CDR2 SVGAGI, per germline. This CDR3 region has 15 residues. V dropped 6 bases and J dropped 4; count of bases not matched to a gene: 8. The CDR3 coding sequence is TGTGCCAGCAGCTCCGGGACAGGGGTAGCCTATGGCTACACCTTC. Its translation: CASSSGTGVAYGYTF.

The J gene is TRBJ1-6, the V gene TRBV30; D remains unclear. Germline V gene data show CDR1 as GTSNPN and CDR2 as SVGIG (reference sequence). Trimming stripped 2 bases from V and 7 bases from J, with 24 bases between. The CDR3 has 18 residues. CDR3 sequence reads: CAWSLPRHKTPRNSPLHF. CDR3 DNA: TGTGCCTGGAGTCTCCCCCGACATAAAACGCCCCGAAATTCACCCCTCCACTTT. The full variable domain, with the rest looked up from reference TRBV30 and TRBJ1-6, is SQTIHQWPATLVQPVGSPLSLECTVEGTSNPNLYWYRQAAGRGLQLLFYSVGIGQISSEVPQNLSASRPQDRQFILSSKKLLLSDSGFYLCAWSLPRHKTPRNSPLHFGNGTRLTVT.

The J gene is TRBJ1-4, the V gene TRBV2, with TRBD1 identical over 7 bases. CDR1 SNHLY and CDR2 FYNNEI come from the germline V gene. J was trimmed by 0 bases and V by 8 bases; bases with no gene match: 12. The CDR3 spans 17 residues. Here the CDR3 DNA reads TGTGCCAGCGGAGGGGACGGGGGACAGTCAACTAATGAAAAACTGTTTTTT. This sequence encodes CASGGDGGQSTNEKLFF.

The chain couples TRBV11-3 to TRBJ2-7; tentative D call: TRBD2 (6 bases). Germline V lookup: CDR1 SGHNT, CDR2 YENEEA. Trimming took 5 bases from V and 0 from J, leaving 14 bases between them. The CDR3 spans 15 residues. The CDR3 DNA sequence: TGTGCCAGCAGCCTCCGGGACGGGAGCTCCTACGAGCAGTACTTC. Residues: CASSLRDGSSYEQYF.

This chain connects TRBV11-2 to TRBJ1-1, with unresolved D. Trimming took off 2 bases at V and 6 bases at J, with 16 bases between the two ends. This CDR3 comprises 15 residues. Germline CDR1 reads SGHAT; CDR2 reads FQNNGV. As DNA, the CDR3 is TGTGCCAGCAGCTTATCAGTAGGTGTGGACTCTGAAGCTTTCTTT. Its translation: CASSLSVGVDSEAFF.

The chain has TRBV4-2 and TRBJ2-7; D gene ambiguous. V lost 0 bases, J lost 0 bases, and 6 bases lay in between. CDR3 length: 14 residues. Germline loops: CDR1 LGHNA, CDR2 YNFKEQ. CDR3 amino acids: CASSQDRVSYEQYF. DNA of the CDR3: TGTGCCAGCAGCCAAGATCGAGTCTCCTACGAGCAGTACTTC.

This chain connects TRBV6-5 to TRBJ1-4, with a tentative D call TRBD1 (5 bases). The CDR3 consists of 15 residues. The germline V gene has CDR1 MNHEY and CDR2 SVGAGI. V was cut by 10 bases and J by 6 bases, with 21 bases left in between. The CDR3 is CATPWGGTNYEKLFF. The CDR3 DNA is TGTGCCACCCCTTGGGGGGGGACTAACTATGAAAAACTGTTTTTT.

The rearrangement links TRBV28 to TRBJ2-2, with 10 bases that match TRBD1. The germline V gene has CDR1 MDHEN and CDR2 SYDVKM. After removal of 2 bases from V and 3 bases from J, the junction contained 6 bases not matched to a gene. The CDR3 spans 17 residues. The CDR3 DNA reads TGTGCCAGCAGTTTAATAATCGGGACAGGGGACACCGGGGAGCTGTTTTTT. Amino acid sequence: CASSLIIGTGDTGELFF.

The rearrangement links TRBV27 to TRBJ2-5; maybe TRBD2 (5 bases). The J call may be incorrect, as the DNA end agrees better with TRBJ2-7. Germline assignment: CDR1 MNHEY and CDR2 SMNVEV (reference sequence). The CDR3 is made up of 12 amino acids. The CDR3 spells CASRSPGYEQYF. The CDR3 bases are TGTGCCAGCCGTTCCCCGGGGTACGAGCAGTACTTC.

Here the CDR3 reads CASSLRDRGGNQPQHF. CDR3 nucleotide sequence: TGTGCCAGCAGCTTGAGAGACAGGGGTGGCAATCAGCCCCAGCATTTT. The rearrangement uses TRBV13 and TRBJ1-5; 8 positions match TRBD1. The length of the CDR3 is 16 residues. The V gene end was trimmed by 3 bases and the J gene end by 2 bases; junction bases not matched to a gene: 6. In germline, CDR1 is PRHDT, CDR2 FYEKMQ (reference sequence).

This chain joins TRBV5-8 and TRBJ2-7; the match to TRBD2 covers 14 bases. There are 16 residues in the CDR3. Germline-derived CDR1 and CDR2 are SGHTS and YDEGEE. V was clipped by 6 bases and J by 1 base; unmatched bases: 6. The CDR3 nucleotides read TGTGCCAGCAACGGACTAGCGGGAGGTTATTCCTACGAGCAGTACTTC. Protein product: CASNGLAGGYSYEQYF.

This chain links TRBV11-2 with TRBJ2-2, with a possible D match to TRBD1 (6 bases). V was pared by 6 bases and J by 5 bases, with 22 bases between. The germline V gene has CDR1 SGHAT and CDR2 FQNNGV. This CDR3 contains 17 residues. CDR3 nucleotides: TGTGCCAGCAGTTCGATATGGGGGAGCAGGGGAACCGGGGAGCTGTTTTTT. Its protein product is CASSSIWGSRGTGELFF.